This T cell receptor beta chain was captured by sequencing in a study of blood T cell repertoires in COVID-19. Study summary: Sources were T cells, B-cell-depleted T cells, or PBMCs; the material itself was cDNA or gDNA.

In the source study's methods: Quantification of nucleated cells was approximated via reference gene primer amplification. TCRdb's table, derived via immunoSEQ multiplex PCR, lists solely in-frame clones and lacks some. That table is the source of V, J and clone size, and D and trimming were worked out from the DNA. The repertoire has about 91,000 clones, under 85% of them found once; the top ten carry less than 25%. V lost 4 bases and J lost 7, with 22 bases in between. Germline V gene data show CDR1 as KGHDR and CDR2 as SFDVKD. The CDR3 has 16 amino acids. The specimen was peripheral blood. The clonotype was recovered from a man between 70 and 80 years old with acute or convalescent COVID-19. The chain recombines TRBV24-1 with TRBJ2-7; possible D gene TRBD2, 6 bases. The CDR3 region has the DNA TGTGCCACCAGTGACCCCGGGGGTAGAGGGGTAAGTGAGCAGTACTTC. Its translation is CATSDPGGRGVSEQYF.